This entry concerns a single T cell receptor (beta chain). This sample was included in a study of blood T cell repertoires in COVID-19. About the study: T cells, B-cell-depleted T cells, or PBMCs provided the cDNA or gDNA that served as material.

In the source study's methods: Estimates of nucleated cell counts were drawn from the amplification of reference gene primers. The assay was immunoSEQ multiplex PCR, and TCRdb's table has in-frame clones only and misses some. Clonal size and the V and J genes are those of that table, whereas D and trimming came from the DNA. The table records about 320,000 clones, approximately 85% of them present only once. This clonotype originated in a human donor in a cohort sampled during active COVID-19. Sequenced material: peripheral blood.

The CDR3 DNA follows: TGTGCCAGCAGCCGCCTAGCGGGGGGGCGGCTAGGTACAGATACGCAGTATTTT. Encoded protein: CASSRLAGGRLGTDTQYF. V usage is TRBV6-2 or TRBV6-3 and J usage is TRBJ2-3; 12 bases align to TRBD2. The CDR3 totals 18 residues. Germline trimming cut 6 bases from V and 3 bases from J; bases unmatched to any gene: 13. CDR1 MNHEY and CDR2 SVGEGT come from the germline V gene.